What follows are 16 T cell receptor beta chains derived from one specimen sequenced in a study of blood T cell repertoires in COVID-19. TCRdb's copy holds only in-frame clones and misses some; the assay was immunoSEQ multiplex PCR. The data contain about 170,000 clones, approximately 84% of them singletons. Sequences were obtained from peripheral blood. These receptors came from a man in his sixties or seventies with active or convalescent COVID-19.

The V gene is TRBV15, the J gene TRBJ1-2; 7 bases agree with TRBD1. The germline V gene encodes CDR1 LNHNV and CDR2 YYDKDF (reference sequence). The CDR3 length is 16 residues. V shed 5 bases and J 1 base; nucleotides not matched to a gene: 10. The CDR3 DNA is TGTGCCACCAGCGGGACCGGGACAGAGCGTAACTATGGCTACACCTTC. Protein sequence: CATSGTGTERNYGYTF.

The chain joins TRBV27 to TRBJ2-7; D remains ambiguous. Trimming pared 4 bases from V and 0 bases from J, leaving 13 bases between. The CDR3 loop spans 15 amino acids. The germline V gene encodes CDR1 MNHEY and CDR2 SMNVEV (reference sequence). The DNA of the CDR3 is TGTGCCAGCAGTTCCTCCTCTTGGAGCTCCTACGAGCAGTACTTC. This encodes CASSSSSWSSYEQYF.

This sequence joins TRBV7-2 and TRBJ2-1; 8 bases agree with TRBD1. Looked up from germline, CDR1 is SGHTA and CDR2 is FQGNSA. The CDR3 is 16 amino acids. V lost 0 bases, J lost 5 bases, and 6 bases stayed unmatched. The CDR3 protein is CASSLAAGGMNNEQFF. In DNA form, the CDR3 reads TGTGCCAGCAGCTTAGCCGCAGGGGGCATGAACAATGAGCAGTTCTTC.

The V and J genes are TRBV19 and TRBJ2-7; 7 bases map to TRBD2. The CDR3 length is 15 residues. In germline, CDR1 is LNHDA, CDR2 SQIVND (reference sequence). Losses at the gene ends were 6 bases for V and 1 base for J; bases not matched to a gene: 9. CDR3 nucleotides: TGTGCCAGTAGCCAATCTAGCGGTTATTCCTACGAGCAGTACTTC. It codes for CASSQSSGYSYEQYF.

The DNA for the CDR3 is TGTGCCAGCAGTGACTCCGGAGTAGGATCCTACGAGCCTCACAACGAGCAGTACTTC. Its translation is CASSDSGVGSYEPHNEQYF. The chain is built from TRBV6-4 and TRBJ2-7; D is unclear. Trimming removed 0 bases at V and 5 bases at J, with 26 bases between. The germline V gene encodes CDR1 MRHNA and CDR2 SNTAGT. The CDR3 length is 19 residues.

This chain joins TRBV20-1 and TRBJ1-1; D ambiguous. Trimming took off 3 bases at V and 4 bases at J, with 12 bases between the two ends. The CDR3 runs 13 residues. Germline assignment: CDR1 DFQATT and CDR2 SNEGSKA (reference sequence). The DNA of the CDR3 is TGCAGTGCTAGTCAAGCAATGATCACTGAAGCTTTCTTT. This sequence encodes CSASQAMITEAFF.

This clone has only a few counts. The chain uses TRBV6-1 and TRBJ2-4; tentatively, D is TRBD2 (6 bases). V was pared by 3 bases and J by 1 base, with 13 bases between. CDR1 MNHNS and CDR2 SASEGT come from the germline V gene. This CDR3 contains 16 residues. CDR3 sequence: CASSEGVTRAKNIQYF. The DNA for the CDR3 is TGTGCCAGCAGTGAGGGAGTGACTAGGGCCAAAAACATTCAGTACTTC.

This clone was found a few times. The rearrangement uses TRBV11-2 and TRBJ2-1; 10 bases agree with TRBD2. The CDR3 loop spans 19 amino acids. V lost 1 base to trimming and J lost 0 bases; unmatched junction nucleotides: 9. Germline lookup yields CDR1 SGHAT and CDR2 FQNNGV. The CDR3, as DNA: TGTGCCAGCAGCTTAGGGGGGCTAGCGGGGGCGAGCTCCTACAATGAGCAGTTCTTC. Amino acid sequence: CASSLGGLAGASSYNEQFF.

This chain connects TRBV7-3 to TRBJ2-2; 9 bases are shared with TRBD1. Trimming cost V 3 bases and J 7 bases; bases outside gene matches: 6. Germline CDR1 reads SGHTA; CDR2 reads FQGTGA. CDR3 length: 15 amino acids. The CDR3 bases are TGTGCCAGCAGCTTTGGGACAGGGTTAGGCGGGGAGCTGTTTTTT. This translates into CASSFGTGLGGELFF. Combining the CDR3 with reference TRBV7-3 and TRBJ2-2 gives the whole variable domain GAGVSQTPSNKVTEKGKYVELRCDPISGHTALYWYRQSLGQGPEFLIYFQGTGAADDSGLPNDRFFAVRPEGSVSTLKIQRTERGDSAVYLCASSFGTGLGGELFFGEGSRLTVL.

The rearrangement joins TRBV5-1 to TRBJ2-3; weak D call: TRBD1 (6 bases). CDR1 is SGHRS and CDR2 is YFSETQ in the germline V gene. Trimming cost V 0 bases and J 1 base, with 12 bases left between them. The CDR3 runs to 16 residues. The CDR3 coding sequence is TGCGCCAGCAGCTTGGCCGTGGGGGCCGGCACAGATACGCAGTATTTT. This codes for CASSLAVGAGTDTQYF.

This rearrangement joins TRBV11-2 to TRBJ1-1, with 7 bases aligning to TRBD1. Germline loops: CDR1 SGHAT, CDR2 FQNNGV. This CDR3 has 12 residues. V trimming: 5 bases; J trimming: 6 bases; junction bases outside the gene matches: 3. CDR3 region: CASSADRAEAFF. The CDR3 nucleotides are TGTGCCAGCAGCGCAGACAGGGCTGAAGCTTTCTTT.

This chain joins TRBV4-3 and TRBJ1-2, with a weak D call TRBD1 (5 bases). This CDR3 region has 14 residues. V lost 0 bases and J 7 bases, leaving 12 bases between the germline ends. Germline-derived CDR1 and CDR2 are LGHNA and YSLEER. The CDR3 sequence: CASSQDAGHGGYTF. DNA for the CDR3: TGCGCCAGCAGCCAAGATGCGGGGCATGGTGGCTACACCTTC.

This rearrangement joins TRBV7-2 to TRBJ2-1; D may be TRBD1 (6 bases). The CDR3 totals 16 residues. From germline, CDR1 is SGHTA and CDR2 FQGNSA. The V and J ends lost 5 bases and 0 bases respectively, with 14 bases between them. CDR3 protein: CASSIGQQSSYNEQFF. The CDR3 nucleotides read TGTGCCAGCAGCATCGGACAGCAAAGCTCCTACAATGAGCAGTTCTTC.

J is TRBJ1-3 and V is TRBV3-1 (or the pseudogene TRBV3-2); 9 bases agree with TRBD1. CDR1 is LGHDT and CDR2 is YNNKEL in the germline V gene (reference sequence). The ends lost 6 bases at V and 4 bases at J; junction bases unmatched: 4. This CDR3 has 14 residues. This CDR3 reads CASRGTGRGNTIYF. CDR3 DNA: TGTGCCAGCAGGGGGACAGGGAGGGGAAACACCATATATTTT.

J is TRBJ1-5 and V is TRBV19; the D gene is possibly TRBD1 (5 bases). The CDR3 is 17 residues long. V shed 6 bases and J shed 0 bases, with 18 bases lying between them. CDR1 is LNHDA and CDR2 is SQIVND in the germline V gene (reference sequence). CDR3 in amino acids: CASRTMDKKNSNQPQHF. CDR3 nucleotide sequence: TGTGCCAGTAGAACGATGGACAAGAAGAATAGCAATCAGCCCCAGCATTTT.

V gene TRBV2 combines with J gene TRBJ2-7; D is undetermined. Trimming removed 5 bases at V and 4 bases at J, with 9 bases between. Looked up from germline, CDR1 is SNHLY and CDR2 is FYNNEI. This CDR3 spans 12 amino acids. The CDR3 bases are TGTGCCAGCAGTCCCCGCGGTTACGAGCAGTACTTC. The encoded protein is CASSPRGYEQYF.